The present T cell receptor beta chain was sequenced within a study of patients and donors after allogeneic stem cell transplantation. The V end was cut by 4 bases, the J end by 5 bases, with 24 bases between. Germline values: CDR1 SGDLS, CDR2 YYNGEE. The CDR3 spans 17 residues. TCRdb analysed the RT-PCR reads with MiXCR anew, one entry per CDR3 protein. The repertoire has about 160,000 distinct CDR3 sequences, roughly 22% of them found once; the top ten carry roughly a quarter. Sequenced material: blood, either unsorted or a sorted T cell fraction (not recorded which). The source of this sequence is a human donor who was either an allogeneic HSCT recipient or a stem cell or donor lymphocyte infusion donor (not recorded which). It is not recorded whose cells these are; they may come from a transplant donor. The V and J genes are TRBV9 and TRBJ2-5, with a possible D match to TRBD2 (5 bases). CDR3 DNA: TGTGCCAGCAGCCCAGAGGCCCCCACTAGTATTGGTGAGACCCAGTACTTC. Its translation is CASSPEAPTSIGETQYF.